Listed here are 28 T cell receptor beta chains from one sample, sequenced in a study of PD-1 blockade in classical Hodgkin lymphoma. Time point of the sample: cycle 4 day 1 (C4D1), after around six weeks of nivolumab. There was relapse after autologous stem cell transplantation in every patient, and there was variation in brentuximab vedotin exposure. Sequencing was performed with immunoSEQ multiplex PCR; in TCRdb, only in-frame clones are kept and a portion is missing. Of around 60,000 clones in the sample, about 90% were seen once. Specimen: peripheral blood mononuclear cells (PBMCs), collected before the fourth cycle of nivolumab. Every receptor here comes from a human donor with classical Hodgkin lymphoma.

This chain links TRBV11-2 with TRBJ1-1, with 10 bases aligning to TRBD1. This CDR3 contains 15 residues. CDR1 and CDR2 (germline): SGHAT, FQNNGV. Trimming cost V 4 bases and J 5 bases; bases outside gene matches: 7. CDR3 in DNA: TGTGCCAGCAGCTCTTTGGGGACAGGGGAGACTGAAGCTTTCTTT. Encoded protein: CASSSLGTGETEAFF.

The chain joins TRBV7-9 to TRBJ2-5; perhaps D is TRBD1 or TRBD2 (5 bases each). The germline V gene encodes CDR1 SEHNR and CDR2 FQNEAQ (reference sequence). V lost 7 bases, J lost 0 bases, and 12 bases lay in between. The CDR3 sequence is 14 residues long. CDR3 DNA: TGTGCCAGCACCGTAGGGGAGTACCAAGAGACCCAGTACTTC. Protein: CASTVGEYQETQYF.

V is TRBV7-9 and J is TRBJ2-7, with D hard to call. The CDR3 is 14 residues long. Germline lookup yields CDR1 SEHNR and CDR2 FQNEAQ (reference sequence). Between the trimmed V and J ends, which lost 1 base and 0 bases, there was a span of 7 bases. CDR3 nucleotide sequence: TGTGCCAGCAGCTTAGGTGCGACCTCCTACGAGCAGTACTTC. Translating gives CASSLGATSYEQYF.

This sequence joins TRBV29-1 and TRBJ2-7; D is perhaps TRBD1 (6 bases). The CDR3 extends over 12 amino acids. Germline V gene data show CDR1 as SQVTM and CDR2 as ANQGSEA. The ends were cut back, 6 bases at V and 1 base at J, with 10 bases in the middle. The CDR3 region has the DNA TGCAGCGTGATGACAGGTTCCTACGAGCAGTACTTC. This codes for CSVMTGSYEQYF.

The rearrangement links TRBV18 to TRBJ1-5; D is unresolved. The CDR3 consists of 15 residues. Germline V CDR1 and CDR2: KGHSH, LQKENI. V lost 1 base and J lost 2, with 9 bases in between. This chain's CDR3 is CASSPLGNGNQPQHF. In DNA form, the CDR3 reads TGTGCCAGCTCACCACTCGGTAACGGCAATCAGCCCCAGCATTTT. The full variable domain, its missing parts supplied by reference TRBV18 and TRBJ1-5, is NAGVMQNPRHLVRRRGQEARLRCSPMKGHSHVYWYRQLPEEGLKFMVYLQKENIIDESGMPKERFSAEFPKEGPSILRIQQVVRGDSAAYFCASSPLGNGNQPQHFGDGTRLSIL.

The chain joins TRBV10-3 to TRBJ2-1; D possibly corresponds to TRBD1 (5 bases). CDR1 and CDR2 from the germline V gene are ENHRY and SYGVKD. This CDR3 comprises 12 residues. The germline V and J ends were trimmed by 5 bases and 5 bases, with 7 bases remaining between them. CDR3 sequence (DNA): TGTGCCATCAGTTCACAGGACAATGAGCAGTTCTTC. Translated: CAISSQDNEQFF.

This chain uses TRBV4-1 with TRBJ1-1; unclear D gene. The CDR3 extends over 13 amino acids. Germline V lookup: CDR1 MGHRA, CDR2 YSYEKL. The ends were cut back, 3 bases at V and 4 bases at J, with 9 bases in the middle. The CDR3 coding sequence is TGCGCCAGCAGCCACCCACAAGGCACTGAAGCTTTCTTT. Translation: CASSHPQGTEAFF.

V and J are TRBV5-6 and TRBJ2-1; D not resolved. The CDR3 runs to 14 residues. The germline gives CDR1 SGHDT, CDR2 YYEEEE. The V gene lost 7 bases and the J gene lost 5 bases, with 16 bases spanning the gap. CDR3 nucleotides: TGTGCCAGCGGCCCCCTTGGCACAAACAATGAGCAGTTCTTC. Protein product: CASGPLGTNNEQFF. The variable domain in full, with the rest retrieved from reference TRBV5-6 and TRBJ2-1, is DAGVTQSPTHLIKTRGQQVTLRCSPKSGHDTVSWYQQALGQGPQFIFQYYEEEERQRGNFPDRFSGHQFPNYSSELNVNALLLGDSALYLCASGPLGTNNEQFFGPGTRLTVL.

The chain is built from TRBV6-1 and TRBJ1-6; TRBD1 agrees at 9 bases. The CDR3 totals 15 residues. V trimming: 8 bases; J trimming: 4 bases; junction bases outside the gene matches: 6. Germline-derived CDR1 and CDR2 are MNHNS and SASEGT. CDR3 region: CASVHRGRYNSPLHF. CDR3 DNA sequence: TGTGCCAGCGTACACAGGGGGCGTTATAATTCACCCCTCCACTTT.

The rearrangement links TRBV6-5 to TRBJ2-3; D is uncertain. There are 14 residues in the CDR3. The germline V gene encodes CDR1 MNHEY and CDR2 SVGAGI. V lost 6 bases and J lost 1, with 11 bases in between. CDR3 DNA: TGTGCCAGCAGGGGTCCCGGACGCACAGATACGCAGTATTTT. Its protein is CASRGPGRTDTQYF.

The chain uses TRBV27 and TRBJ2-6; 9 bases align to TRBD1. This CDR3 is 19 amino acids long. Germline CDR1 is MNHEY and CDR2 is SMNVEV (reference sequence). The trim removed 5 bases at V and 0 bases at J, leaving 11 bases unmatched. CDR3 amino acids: CASSPMVLGQGSGANVLTF. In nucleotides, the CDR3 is TGTGCCAGCAGTCCTATGGTTCTGGGACAGGGCTCTGGGGCCAACGTCCTGACTTTC. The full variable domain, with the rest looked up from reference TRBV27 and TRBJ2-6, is EAQVTQNPRYLITVTGKKLTVTCSQNMNHEYMSWYRQDPGLGLRQIYYSMNVEVTDKGDVPEGYKVSRKEKRNFPLILESPSPNQTSLYFCASSPMVLGQGSGANVLTFGAGSRLTVL.

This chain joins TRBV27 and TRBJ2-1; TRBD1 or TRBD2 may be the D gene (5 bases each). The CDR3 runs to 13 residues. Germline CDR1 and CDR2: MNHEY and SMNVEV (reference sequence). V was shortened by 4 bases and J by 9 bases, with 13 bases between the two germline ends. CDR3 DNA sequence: TGTGCCAGCAGTTCCCGAGGGGTGAGTGAGCAGTTCTTC. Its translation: CASSSRGVSEQFF.

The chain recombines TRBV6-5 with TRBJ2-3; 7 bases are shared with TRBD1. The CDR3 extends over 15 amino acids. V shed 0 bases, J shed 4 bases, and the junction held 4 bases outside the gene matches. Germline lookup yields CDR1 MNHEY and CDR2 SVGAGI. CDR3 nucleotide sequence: TGTGCCAGCAGTTACTCTAGGCAGGGGGCAGATACGCAGTATTTT. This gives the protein CASSYSRQGADTQYF.

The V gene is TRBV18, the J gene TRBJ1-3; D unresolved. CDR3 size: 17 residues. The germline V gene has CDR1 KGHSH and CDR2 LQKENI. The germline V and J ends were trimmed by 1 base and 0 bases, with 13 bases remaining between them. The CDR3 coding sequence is TGTGCCAGCTCACCACGTGAGGGCCCCAGCTCTGGAAACACCATATATTTT. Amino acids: CASSPREGPSSGNTIYF. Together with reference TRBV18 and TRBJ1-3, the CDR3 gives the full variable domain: NAGVMQNPRHLVRRRGQEARLRCSPMKGHSHVYWYRQLPEEGLKFMVYLQKENIIDESGMPKERFSAEFPKEGPSILRIQQVVRGDSAAYFCASSPREGPSSGNTIYFGEGSWLTVV.

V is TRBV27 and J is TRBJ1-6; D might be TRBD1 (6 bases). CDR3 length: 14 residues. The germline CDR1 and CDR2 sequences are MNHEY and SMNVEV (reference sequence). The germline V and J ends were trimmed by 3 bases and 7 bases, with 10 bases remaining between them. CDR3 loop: CASSFRQANSPLHF. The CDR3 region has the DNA TGTGCCAGCAGTTTTAGACAGGCAAATTCACCCCTCCACTTT.

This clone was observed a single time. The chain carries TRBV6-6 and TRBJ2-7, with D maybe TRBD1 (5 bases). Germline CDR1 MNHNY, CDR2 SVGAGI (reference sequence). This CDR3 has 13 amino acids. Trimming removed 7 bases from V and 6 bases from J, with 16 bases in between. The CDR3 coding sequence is TGTGCCAGCATGGACACCCAAGTCGGCGAGCAGTACTTC. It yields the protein CASMDTQVGEQYF.

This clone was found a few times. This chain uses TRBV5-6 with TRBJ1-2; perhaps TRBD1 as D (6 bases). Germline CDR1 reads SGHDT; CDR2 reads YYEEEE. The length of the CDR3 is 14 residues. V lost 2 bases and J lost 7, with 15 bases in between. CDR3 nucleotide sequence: TGTGCCAGCAGCTTTCCCTACAGGGCTGGTGGCTACACCTTC. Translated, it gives CASSFPYRAGGYTF.

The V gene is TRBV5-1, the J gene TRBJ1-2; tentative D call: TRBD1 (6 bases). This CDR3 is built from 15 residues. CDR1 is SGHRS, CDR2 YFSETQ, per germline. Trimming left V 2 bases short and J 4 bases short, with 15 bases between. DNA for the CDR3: TGCGCCAGCAGCTTCTTCAGGGGACCCTCCTATGGCTACACCTTC. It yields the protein CASSFFRGPSYGYTF.

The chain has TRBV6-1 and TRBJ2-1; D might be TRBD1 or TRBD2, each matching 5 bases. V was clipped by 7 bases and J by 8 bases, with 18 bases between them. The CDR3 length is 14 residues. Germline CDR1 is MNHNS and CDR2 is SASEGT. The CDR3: CASTLGTQSHEQFF. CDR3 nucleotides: TGTGCCAGCACCCTAGGGACCCAGAGCCATGAGCAGTTCTTC.

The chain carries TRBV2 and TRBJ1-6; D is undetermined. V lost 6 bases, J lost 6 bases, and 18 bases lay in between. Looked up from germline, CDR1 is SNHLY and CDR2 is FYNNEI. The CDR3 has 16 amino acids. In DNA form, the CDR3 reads TGTGCCAGCAGAGCCCTCATCGGCAGCCTTAATTCACCCCTCCACTTT. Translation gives CASRALIGSLNSPLHF.

CDR3 in DNA: TGTGCCACCAAAGACAGGGAAGATTCAGATACGCAGTATTTT. Translating gives CATKDREDSDTQYF. The chain has TRBV6-4 and TRBJ2-3; 7 nucleotides match TRBD1. V was clipped by 10 bases and J by 4 bases; unmatched bases: 11. Germline V CDR1 and CDR2: MRHNA, SNTAGT. The CDR3 has 14 residues.

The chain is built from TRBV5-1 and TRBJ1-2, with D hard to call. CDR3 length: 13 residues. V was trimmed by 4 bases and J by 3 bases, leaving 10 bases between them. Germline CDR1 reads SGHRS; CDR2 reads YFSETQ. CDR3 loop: CASSPRGYYGYTF. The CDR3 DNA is TGCGCCAGCAGCCCTCGGGGATACTATGGCTACACCTTC.

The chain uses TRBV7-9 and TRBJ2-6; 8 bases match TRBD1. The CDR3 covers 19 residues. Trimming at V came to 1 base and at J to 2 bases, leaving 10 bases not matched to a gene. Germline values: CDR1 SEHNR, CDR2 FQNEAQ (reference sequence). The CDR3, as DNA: TGTGCCAGCAGCTTAGGGTTTGGGACAGGCTATACTGGGGCCAACGTCCTGACTTTC. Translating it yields CASSLGFGTGYTGANVLTF.

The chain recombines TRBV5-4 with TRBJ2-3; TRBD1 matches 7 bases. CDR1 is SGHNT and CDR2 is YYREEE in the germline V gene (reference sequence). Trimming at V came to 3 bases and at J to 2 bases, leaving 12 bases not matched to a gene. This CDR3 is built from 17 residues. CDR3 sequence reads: CASSSGTANKNTDTQYF. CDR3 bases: TGTGCCAGCAGCTCCGGGACAGCAAACAAGAACACAGATACGCAGTATTTT.

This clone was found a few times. CDR3 in DNA: TGTGCCAGCAGTGAACAGGGTAATTCACCCCTCCACTTT. This encodes CASSEQGNSPLHF. This sequence joins TRBV25-1 and TRBJ1-6; TRBD1 is a possible D gene (5 bases). Germline V lookup: CDR1 MGHDK, CDR2 SYGVNS. The CDR3 has 13 residues. V was pared by 2 bases and J by 6 bases, with 5 bases between. Based on the CDR3 plus reference TRBV25-1 and TRBJ1-6, the full variable domain is EADIYQTPRYLVIGTGKKITLECSQTMGHDKMYWYQQDPGMELHLIHYSYGVNSTEKGDLSSESTVSRIRTEHFPLTLESARPSHTSQYLCASSEQGNSPLHFGNGTRLTVT.

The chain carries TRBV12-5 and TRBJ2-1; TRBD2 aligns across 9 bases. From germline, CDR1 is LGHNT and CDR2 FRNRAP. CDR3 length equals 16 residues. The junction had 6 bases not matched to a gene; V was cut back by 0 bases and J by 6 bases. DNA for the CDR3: TGTGCTAGTGGTTTGGTACTGGCGGGGGGGCTCAATGAGCAGTTCTTC. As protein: CASGLVLAGGLNEQFF.

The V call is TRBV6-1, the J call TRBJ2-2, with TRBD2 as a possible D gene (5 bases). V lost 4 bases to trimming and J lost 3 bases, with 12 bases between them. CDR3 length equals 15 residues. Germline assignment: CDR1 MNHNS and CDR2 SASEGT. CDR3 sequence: CASSGVSGDTGELFF. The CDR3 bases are TGTGCCAGCAGTGGGGTGTCCGGGGACACCGGGGAGCTGTTTTTT.

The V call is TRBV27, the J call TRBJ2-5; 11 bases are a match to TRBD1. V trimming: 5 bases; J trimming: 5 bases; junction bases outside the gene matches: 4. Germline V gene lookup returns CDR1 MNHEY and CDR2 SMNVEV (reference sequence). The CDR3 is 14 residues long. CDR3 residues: CASSPGQGVETQYF. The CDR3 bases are TGTGCCAGCAGTCCGGGACAGGGGGTTGAGACCCAGTACTTC.